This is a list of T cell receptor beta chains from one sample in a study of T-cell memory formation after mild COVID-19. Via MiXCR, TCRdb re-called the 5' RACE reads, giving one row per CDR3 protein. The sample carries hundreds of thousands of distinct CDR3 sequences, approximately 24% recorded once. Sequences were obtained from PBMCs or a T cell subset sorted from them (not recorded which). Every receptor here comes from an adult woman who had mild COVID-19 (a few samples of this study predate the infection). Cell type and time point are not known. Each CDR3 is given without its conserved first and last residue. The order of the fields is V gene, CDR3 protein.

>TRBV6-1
ASSVGGLVSTEAF
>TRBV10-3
AISPAPTATYEQY
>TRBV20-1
SASEFQGHTEAF
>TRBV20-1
SARDPGTGDAETQY
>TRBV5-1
ASSLGPLTAGLGTDTQY
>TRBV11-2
ASAGSSYNSPLH
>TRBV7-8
ASSLWEDGYTGELF
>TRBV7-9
AIPTPPRREVYGYT
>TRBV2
ASSLTGGGDTQY
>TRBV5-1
ASSLALAGGPQETQY
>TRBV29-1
SVEVGTGTGETQY